The 8 T cell receptor beta chains presented below share a single source sample, sequenced in a study of OX40 agonist ivuxolimab in advanced cancers. Profiled with immunoSEQ multiplex PCR; TCRdb holds only in-frame clones, not every one. The sample includes tens of thousands of clones, roughly four fifths of them seen just once. Material: CD4+ or CD8+ T cells sorted from blood, obtained in a trial of the OX40 agonist ivuxolimab. The receptors here all came from an adult with an advanced solid tumor such as melanoma, head and neck, liver or kidney cancer.

For this clone: This same CDR3 is encoded by further DNA sequences in the sample. The CDR3 loop is CASSLAGTVNSPLHF. The DNA of the CDR3 is TGCGCCAGCAGCTTGGCCGGGACAGTAAATTCACCCCTCCACTTT. This chain uses TRBV5-1 with TRBJ1-6; TRBD1 agrees at 7 bases. V was pared by 0 bases and J by 7 bases, with 4 bases of the junction left unmatched. The germline V gene encodes CDR1 SGHRS and CDR2 YFSETQ. There are 15 residues in the CDR3.

This clone was seen many times. V usage is TRBV19 and J usage is TRBJ2-7; D may be TRBD2 (8 bases). Trimming removed 9 bases from V and 2 bases from J, with 23 bases in between. This CDR3 comprises 16 residues. CDR1 is LNHDA and CDR2 is SQIVND in the germline V gene (reference sequence). The CDR3 is CARPPSGGTVAYEQYF. The CDR3 coding sequence is TGTGCCAGACCTCCTTCGGGAGGGACAGTGGCCTACGAGCAGTACTTC.

The chain has TRBV19 and TRBJ2-6; maybe TRBD2 (5 bases). V was clipped by 2 bases and J by 4 bases, with 9 bases between them. CDR3 length equals 15 residues. The germline V gene has CDR1 LNHDA and CDR2 SQIVND (reference sequence). The CDR3 loop is CASSIRGPGANVLTF. The DNA for the CDR3 is TGTGCCAGTAGTATAAGAGGGCCCGGGGCCAACGTCCTGACTTTC.

The V gene is TRBV18, the J gene TRBJ2-7; D is tentatively TRBD1 or TRBD2 (5 bases each). The length of the CDR3 is 14 residues. Trimming cost V 3 bases and J 7 bases, with 16 bases left between them. CDR1 KGHSH and CDR2 LQKENI come from the germline V gene. Here the CDR3 DNA reads TGTGCCAGCTCACCCGACAGTAGGACGGGAGAGCAGTACTTC. Protein: CASSPDSRTGEQYF.

This chain joins TRBV19 and TRBJ2-3; 14 bases agree with TRBD2. This CDR3 comprises 18 residues. V lost 1 base, J lost 5 bases, and 8 bases stayed unmatched. The V gene's germline CDR1 is LNHDA and CDR2 SQIVND (reference sequence). This chain's CDR3 is CASSIAKGTSGRQDTQYF. CDR3 nucleotides: TGTGCCAGTAGTATAGCAAAAGGGACTAGCGGGAGACAAGATACGCAGTATTTT.

V and J are TRBV7-2 and TRBJ2-7; D call uncertain. Trimming took off 3 bases at V and 7 bases at J, with 16 bases between the two ends. The CDR3 covers 14 residues. Germline V gene lookup returns CDR1 SGHTA and CDR2 FQGNSA. As DNA, the CDR3 is TGTGCCAGCAGCTTCGACTCTGGCGGCAAAGAGCAGTACTTC. Protein sequence: CASSFDSGGKEQYF.

This clone was observed a few times. The rearrangement joins TRBV2 to TRBJ2-1, with D maybe TRBD2 (6 bases). V was shortened by 5 bases and J by 8 bases, with 13 bases between the two germline ends. The CDR3 totals 13 residues. Germline lookup yields CDR1 SNHLY and CDR2 FYNNEI. The CDR3 DNA sequence: TGTGCCAGCAGTCAGGACTACAGCGATGAGCAGTTCTTC. Translated, it gives CASSQDYSDEQFF.

This clone came up a few times. The V gene is TRBV2, the J gene TRBJ2-7; D not resolved. Deletions cut 7 bases from V and 3 bases from J, with 7 bases between. The germline V gene encodes CDR1 SNHLY and CDR2 FYNNEI. This CDR3 region has 11 residues. For the CDR3, the DNA is TGTGCCAGCAAAGCCAACTACGAGCAGTACTTC. Translation: CASKANYEQYF. Supplemented by reference TRBV2 and TRBJ2-7, the full variable domain reads EPEVTQTPSHQVTQMGQEVILRCVPISNHLYFYWYRQILGQKVEFLVSFYNNEISEKSEIFDDQFSVERPDGSNFTLKIRSTKLEDSAMYFCASKANYEQYFGPGTRLTVT.